The 22 T cell receptor beta chains reported below all come from one sample, sequenced in a study of response to subunit inactivated influenza vaccine. In TCRdb, the RT-PCR reads were re-called with MiXCR into one record per CDR3 protein. In the table there are about 700,000 distinct CDR3 sequences, 13% to 15% of which are singletons. The starting material was PBMCs from blood, obtained less than 15 days before vaccination. The receptors originated from a man between 45 and 60 years old who received an inactivated influenza vaccine.

On this clonotype itself: A read error may produce the germline difference seen at one junction end. This sequence joins TRBV20-1 and TRBJ1-1, with no clear D. CDR1 DFQATT and CDR2 SNEGSKA come from the germline V gene (reference sequence). The CDR3 spans 12 residues. CDR3 nucleotide sequence: TGCAGTGCCAGAGAGACGAACACTGAAGCTTTCTTT. Its protein product is CSARETNTEAFF.

The sample holds many counts of this clonotype. The rearrangement joins TRBV6-1 to TRBJ2-2; 11 positions agree with TRBD2. Germline V gene data show CDR1 as MNHNS and CDR2 as SASEGT. CDR3 length: 14 amino acids. The ends lost 7 bases at V and 4 bases at J; junction bases unmatched: 2. In DNA form, the CDR3 reads TGTGCCAGCAAACTAGCGGGAGTCACCGGGGAGCTGTTTTTT. Translation: CASKLAGVTGELFF.

The chain recombines TRBV10-3 with TRBJ2-5, with D perhaps matching TRBD2 (7 bases). The CDR3 extends over 14 amino acids. Trimming pared 4 bases from V and 1 base from J, leaving 10 bases between. CDR1 and CDR2 (germline): ENHRY, SYGVKD. CDR3 loop: CAISGGGFQETQYF. The CDR3, as DNA: TGTGCCATCAGTGGGGGGGGCTTCCAAGAGACCCAGTACTTC.

This clonotype was counted at least ten times. This chain connects TRBV10-3 to TRBJ2-1; D is perhaps TRBD1 (7 bases). Per the germline V gene, CDR1 is ENHRY and CDR2 is SYGVKD. The V end lost 7 bases, the J end lost 7 bases, and 17 bases lay between the germline ends. The CDR3 contains 14 residues. CDR3 sequence reads: CAINDQGGINEQFF. CDR3 coding DNA: TGTGCCATCAATGATCAGGGGGGTATTAATGAGCAGTTCTTC.

The chain carries TRBV15 and TRBJ2-7; 7 nucleotides line up with TRBD2. CDR1 is LNHNV, CDR2 YYDKDF, per germline (reference sequence). The trim removed 4 bases at V and 3 bases at J, leaving 9 bases unmatched. This CDR3 comprises 15 residues. CDR3 coding DNA: TGTGCCACCAGCACCGCTAGCGGAGAATACTACGAGCAGTACTTC. Its protein is CATSTASGEYYEQYF.

This clonotype was seen repeatedly, ten times or more. The chain combines TRBV20-1 with TRBJ1-2, with 8 bases matching TRBD1. From germline, CDR1 is DFQATT and CDR2 SNEGSKA (reference sequence). This CDR3 is built from 14 residues. V lost 0 bases, J lost 6 bases, and 6 bases stayed unmatched. The CDR3 DNA reads TGCAGTGCTAGAGAATGGCCAGGGGGCGATGGCTACACCTTC. Encoded protein: CSAREWPGGDGYTF.

The chain joins TRBV12-3 or TRBV12-4 to TRBJ1-3, with D unresolved. V gave up 3 bases and J gave up 4 bases, with 4 bases separating them. The CDR3 is 12 amino acids. The CDR3 protein is CASSFVGNTIYF. CDR3 nucleotide sequence: TGTGCCAGCAGTTTCGTCGGAAACACCATATATTTT.

This clonotype has at least ten counts. The gene calls are TRBV29-1 and TRBJ1-1, with a tentative D call TRBD1 (5 bases). In germline, CDR1 is SQVTM, CDR2 ANQGSEA. This CDR3 spans 11 amino acids. V was trimmed by 7 bases and J by 7 bases, leaving 13 bases between them. The CDR3 here is CSASLGGEAFF. DNA for the CDR3: TGCAGCGCTTCTCTGGGGGGTGAAGCTTTCTTT.

The CDR3 region has the DNA TGTGCCAGCAGGGAATCCCGGGACAGGGGAACCTACGAGCAGTACTTC. Its protein product is CASRESRDRGTYEQYF. The chain has TRBV6-1 and TRBJ2-7, with 10 positions matching TRBD1. The germline gives CDR1 MNHNS, CDR2 SASEGT. CDR3 size: 16 residues. Trimming took 6 bases from V and 2 from J; bases not matched to a gene: 10.

This clonotype was observed a handful of times. This chain joins TRBV2 and TRBJ1-5; D may be TRBD1 (5 bases). Germline lookup yields CDR1 SNHLY and CDR2 FYNNEI. CDR3 length: 15 amino acids. Trimming took off 6 bases at V and 3 bases at J, with 15 bases between the two ends. Here the CDR3 reads CASRRDSGNNQPQHF. CDR3 coding DNA: TGTGCCAGCAGAAGAGACAGCGGAAACAATCAGCCCCAGCATTTT.

The chain combines TRBV29-1 with TRBJ1-2; the match to TRBD1 covers 11 bases. The J segment lost 4 bases and the V segment lost 3 bases, leaving 7 bases of the junction unmatched. Germline-derived CDR1 and CDR2 are SQVTM and ANQGSEA. The CDR3 runs 15 residues. In DNA, the CDR3 is TGCAGCGTTGACCCGGACAGGGGGCCAATCTATGGCTACACCTTC. It yields the protein CSVDPDRGPIYGYTF.

V usage is TRBV10-3 and J usage is TRBJ2-1, with 7 bases aligning to TRBD2. The CDR3 has 17 amino acids. Trimming took 6 bases from V and 5 from J; bases not matched to a gene: 16. The germline gives CDR1 ENHRY, CDR2 SYGVKD. CDR3 nucleotide sequence: TGTGCCATCAGCTACACTTATGCCGGGACTACGAACAATGAGCAGTTCTTC. Translated, it gives CAISYTYAGTTNNEQFF.

Turning to this clonotype: The junction differs from germline at one of its ends, possibly a read error. The chain combines TRBV20-1 with TRBJ2-1; 11 nucleotides agree with TRBD2. Germline CDR1 is DFQATT and CDR2 is SNEGSKA (reference sequence). The CDR3 covers 16 residues. The CDR3, as DNA: TGCAGTGCTAGAGATCCCTCGGGGACTAGCGGCGTTGAGCAGCTCTTC. Its translation is CSARDPSGTSGVEQLF.

This clonotype was counted between two and nine times. This chain connects TRBV7-9 to TRBJ1-1, with D unresolved. CDR1 is SEHNR, CDR2 FQNEAQ, per germline (reference sequence). The V end was cut by 5 bases, the J end by 7 bases, with 8 bases between. The CDR3 is 11 amino acids. The CDR3 is CASSTDGEAFF. In DNA form, the CDR3 reads TGTGCCAGCAGCACGGACGGTGAAGCTTTCTTT. Complete variable domain (other parts from reference TRBV7-9 and TRBJ1-1): DTGVSQNPRHKITKRGQNVTFRCDPISEHNRLYWYRQTLGQGPEFLTYFQNEAQLEKSRLLSDRFSAERPKGSFSTLEIQRTEQGDSAMYLCASSTDGEAFFGQGTRLTVV.

The CDR3 sequence is CASSLGAPGQGLSETQYF. The CDR3 nucleotides are TGTGCCAGCAGCTTAGGGGCTCCGGGACAGGGGTTGTCAGAGACCCAGTACTTC. V usage is TRBV11-2 and J usage is TRBJ2-5; 10 bases align to TRBD1. The CDR3 covers 18 residues. V lost 1 base and J lost 4; bases outside the gene matches: 12. Germline CDR1 reads SGHAT; CDR2 reads FQNNGV. Complete variable domain (other parts from reference TRBV11-2 and TRBJ2-5): EAGVAQSPRYKIIEKRQSVAFWCNPISGHATLYWYQQILGQGPKLLIQFQNNGVVDDSQLPKDRFSAERLKGVDSTLKIQPAKLEDSAVYLCASSLGAPGQGLSETQYFGPGTRLLVL.

V is TRBV28 and J is TRBJ2-2, with 10 bases lining up with TRBD2. V trimming: 3 bases; J trimming: 7 bases; junction bases outside the gene matches: 2. CDR3 length equals 14 residues. Per the germline V gene, CDR1 is MDHEN and CDR2 is SYDVKM. The CDR3 nucleotides read TGTGCCAGCAGTTTGGGACTAGCGATCGGGGAGCTGTTTTTT. Its translation: CASSLGLAIGELFF.

The sample holds many counts of this clonotype. This chain uses TRBV6-2 or TRBV6-3 with TRBJ2-3; weak D call: TRBD2 (7 bases). V gave up 6 bases and J gave up 1 base, with 11 bases separating them. Germline loops: CDR1 MNHEY, CDR2 SVGEGT. This CDR3 region has 14 residues. Written as DNA, the CDR3 is TGTGCCAGCAGCTACGGGGGGCGCACAGATACGCAGTATTTT. It yields the protein CASSYGGRTDTQYF.

The rearrangement uses TRBV3-1 and TRBJ2-1; unclear D gene. Germline V gives CDR1 LGHDT, CDR2 YNNKEL (reference sequence). The CDR3 contains 17 residues. Trimming stripped 1 base from V and 0 bases from J, with 13 bases between. The CDR3 is CASSQVLVLSSYNEQFF. DNA for the CDR3: TGTGCCAGCAGCCAAGTCCTAGTACTCAGCTCCTACAATGAGCAGTTCTTC.

V gene TRBV18 combines with J gene TRBJ2-7; D is undetermined. The germline V and J ends were trimmed by 5 bases and 6 bases, with 11 bases remaining between them. Germline V gene data show CDR1 as KGHSH and CDR2 as LQKENI. This CDR3 has 12 residues. The CDR3 spells CASSTRQAEQYF. DNA of the CDR3: TGTGCCAGCTCAACAAGGCAGGCCGAGCAGTACTTC.

V is TRBV6-2 or TRBV6-3 and J is TRBJ2-7; 12 bases fit TRBD2. V shed 6 bases, J shed 3 bases, and the junction held 6 bases outside the gene matches. This CDR3 comprises 15 residues. Germline-derived CDR1 and CDR2 are MNHEY and SVGEGT. The CDR3: CASSKMGLAGYEQYF. CDR3 DNA: TGTGCCAGCAGCAAAATGGGACTAGCGGGCTACGAGCAGTACTTC.

The chain recombines TRBV4-3 with TRBJ2-3; D could derive from TRBD1 or TRBD2 (5 bases each). CDR1 is LGHNA, CDR2 YSLEER, per germline. V was cut by 4 bases and J by 3 bases, with 20 bases left in between. The CDR3 length is 17 residues. In DNA, the CDR3 is TGCGCCAGCAGCCTCTACGAGGGGTCTTTGGGAACAGATACGCAGTATTTT. This translates into CASSLYEGSLGTDTQYF.

DNA for the CDR3: TGTGCCAGCAGCTTCCAAAGGGCCGGGGAGCTGTTTTTT. Amino acids: CASSFQRAGELFF. V gene TRBV5-6 combines with J gene TRBJ2-2; D call uncertain. The germline gives CDR1 SGHDT, CDR2 YYEEEE. The germline V and J ends were trimmed by 2 bases and 6 bases, with 8 bases remaining between them. The CDR3 length is 13 residues.